The 7 T cell receptor beta chains listed next were all sequenced from one sample in a study of CD8+ T cells in alopecia areata. Reverse transcribed after extraction, RNA yielded cDNA as the sequencing template. Here immunoSEQ multiplex PCR was the method, and the copy in TCRdb shows in-frame clones only, minus some. The data show fewer than 250,000 clones, roughly two fifths seen once. Treatment reported: oral pan-JAK inhibitor, 5-10 mg twice daily. The sample consisted of CD4+ T cells sorted from blood, taken at approximately week 30, from a patient treated with tofacitinib. Every receptor here comes from a human donor with alopecia areata.

This rearrangement joins TRBV7-2 to TRBJ2-5, with D unclear. Germline V gene lookup returns CDR1 SGHTA and CDR2 FQGNSA. This CDR3 comprises 11 residues. V was cut by 1 base and J by 7 bases, with 4 bases left in between. The CDR3 DNA sequence: TGTGCCAGCAGCTTAGGCGGGACCCAGTACTTC. It is translated as CASSLGGTQYF.

The V call is TRBV5-6, the J call TRBJ2-2; tentatively, D is TRBD1 (5 bases). The CDR3 sequence is 17 residues long. With 0 bases removed from V and 5 bases from J, the gap between germline ends came to 17 bases. Germline V gene lookup returns CDR1 SGHDT and CDR2 YYEEEE. Here the CDR3 reads CASSLGKSGPLTGELFF. For the CDR3, the DNA is TGTGCCAGCAGCTTGGGGAAGTCAGGGCCCCTTACCGGGGAGCTGTTTTTT.

V and J are TRBV6-6 and TRBJ1-1; possibly TRBD1 for D (6 bases). Germline V gene lookup returns CDR1 MNHNY and CDR2 SVGAGI (reference sequence). V lost 5 bases, J lost 5 bases, and 15 bases lay in between. This CDR3 is built from 14 residues. The chain's CDR3 is CASSPRTVSTEAFF. The CDR3 DNA reads as TGTGCCAGCAGTCCCAGGACAGTCTCTACTGAAGCTTTCTTT.

There are a few counts of this clone. This sequence joins TRBV29-1 and TRBJ2-3; possible D gene TRBD2, 5 bases. V lost 4 bases, J lost 0 bases, and 14 bases lay in between. The germline gives CDR1 SQVTM, CDR2 ANQGSEA. The CDR3 runs 15 residues. Here the CDR3 reads CSVVHRDSSTDTQYF. CDR3 bases: TGCAGCGTTGTTCACCGGGATTCTAGCACAGATACGCAGTATTTT.

V and J are TRBV5-1 and TRBJ2-2; D not resolved. Germline CDR1 is SGHRS and CDR2 is YFSETQ. The CDR3 has 15 residues. V lost 4 bases and J lost 1, with 11 bases in between. The CDR3: CASSVAAWNTGELFF. CDR3 DNA: TGCGCCAGCAGCGTGGCTGCATGGAACACCGGGGAGCTGTTTTTT.

The rearrangement links TRBV30 to TRBJ2-1; maybe TRBD2 (5 bases). This CDR3 has 13 residues. Trimming left V 0 bases short and J 6 bases short, with 9 bases between. Germline CDR1 and CDR2: GTSNPN and SVGIG (reference sequence). As DNA, the CDR3 is TGTGCCTGGAGTGTAGGACTCATCAATGAGCAGTTCTTC. This sequence encodes CAWSVGLINEQFF.

This chain links TRBV30 with TRBJ1-5; D might be TRBD1 (5 bases). V shed 5 bases and J shed 4 bases, with 18 bases lying between them. Germline loops: CDR1 GTSNPN, CDR2 SVGIG (reference sequence). This CDR3 is built from 15 residues. For the CDR3, the DNA is TGTGCCTGGGGTACCGGGGCAGGACGGAATCAGCCCCAGCATTTT. Its protein product is CAWGTGAGRNQPQHF.